One and the same sample provided the 16 T cell receptor beta chains below, sequenced in a study of Ad26.COV2.S vaccination and SARS-CoV-2 variants. Assay used: immunoSEQ multiplex PCR; TCRdb lists only in-frame clones, some missing. The table lists about 240,000 clones, approximately 87% of them singletons. Documented treatment: about 20 received Ad26.COV2.S at low or high dose, single or two shots; about 5 received placebo; per-sample allocation not given. Day 63 following the first vaccine or placebo injection was when the samples were taken. This sample comprised peripheral blood, obtained in a trial of Ad26.COV2.S vaccine versus placebo. These receptors originate from a person aged 18-65 years who received the Ad26.COV2.S COVID-19 vaccine or a placebo.

The chain uses TRBV20-1 and TRBJ1-4; D not certain. The CDR3 runs 10 residues. The V gene lost 6 bases and the J gene lost 5 bases, with 4 bases spanning the gap. Germline V gene lookup returns CDR1 DFQATT and CDR2 SNEGSKA (reference sequence). The CDR3 protein is CSATNEKLFF. In nucleotides, the CDR3 is TGCAGTGCGACAAATGAAAAACTGTTTTTT.

The chain couples TRBV19 to TRBJ1-1; TRBD1 matches 7 bases. The trim removed 9 bases at V and 0 bases at J, leaving 10 bases unmatched. This CDR3 is built from 15 residues. From germline, CDR1 is LNHDA and CDR2 SQIVND (reference sequence). As DNA, the CDR3 is TGTGCCAGCGTCTCACTAGGGACAGTGAACACTGAAGCTTTCTTT. Encoded protein: CASVSLGTVNTEAFF.

This chain joins TRBV7-2 and TRBJ2-7; D call uncertain. The CDR3 extends over 13 amino acids. Trimming cost V 1 base and J 6 bases, with 10 bases left between them. Germline lookup yields CDR1 SGHTA and CDR2 FQGNSA. The CDR3 sequence is CASSLDASGEQYF. CDR3 in DNA: TGTGCCAGCAGCTTAGACGCCTCAGGCGAGCAGTACTTC.

The table lists this clone with a few counts. The chain has TRBV19 and TRBJ2-2; D is possibly TRBD1 (6 bases). Trimming left V 0 bases short and J 0 bases short, with 14 bases between. Germline V gene sequence: CDR1 LNHDA, CDR2 SQIVND (reference sequence). The length of the CDR3 is 18 residues. The CDR3 loop is CASSIEGMTGTNTGELFF. CDR3 nucleotide sequence: TGTGCCAGTAGTATAGAGGGGATGACAGGCACGAACACCGGGGAGCTGTTTTTT.

The chain employs TRBV12-5 and TRBJ2-2, with 13 nucleotides matching TRBD2. Germline CDR1 and CDR2: LGHNT and FRNRAP. V lost 3 bases to trimming and J lost 4 bases; unmatched junction nucleotides: 8. This CDR3 is 18 amino acids long. The CDR3 protein is CASGFGAGTSGVTGELFF. CDR3 in DNA: TGTGCTAGTGGTTTTGGGGCCGGGACTAGCGGGGTCACCGGGGAGCTGTTTTTT.

V usage is TRBV6-5 and J usage is TRBJ2-7; a weak D match, TRBD1 (6 bases). V was shortened by 2 bases and J by 4 bases, with 9 bases between the two germline ends. This CDR3 region has 13 residues. From germline, CDR1 is MNHEY and CDR2 SVGAGI. DNA for the CDR3: TGTGCCAGCAGTTACGGGGGCGTTTACGAGCAGTACTTC. Amino acid sequence: CASSYGGVYEQYF.

This chain uses TRBV5-1 with TRBJ2-4, with TRBD1 identical over 9 bases. The trim removed 0 bases at V and 0 bases at J, leaving 1 base unmatched. Germline CDR1 is SGHRS and CDR2 is YFSETQ. The CDR3 contains 16 residues. The CDR3 loop is CASSLGQGVAKNIQYF. The CDR3 bases are TGCGCCAGCAGCTTGGGACAGGGGGTAGCCAAAAACATTCAGTACTTC.

The chain has TRBV12-2 and TRBJ2-7; the D call in the table, TRBD1, was not verified against the DNA. TRBV12-2 constitutes a pseudogene. The CDR3 covers 19 residues. The chain's CDR3 is CASRPRCLGPPRDSYEQYF. CDR3 DNA: TGTGCAAGTCGCCCACGATGTCTTGGGCCTCCGAGAGACTCCTACGAGCAGTACTTC.

Concerning this clone itself: Additional DNA sequences in this sample encode the identical CDR3. V gene TRBV14 combines with J gene TRBJ1-6, with unresolved D. V lost 2 bases to trimming and J lost 0 bases, with 5 bases between them. The CDR3 covers 15 residues. Looked up from germline, CDR1 is SGHDN and CDR2 is FVKESK. Here the CDR3 reads CASSQLSSYNSPLHF. The DNA for the CDR3 is TGTGCCAGCAGCCAACTAAGCTCCTATAATTCACCCCTCCACTTT.

This rearrangement joins TRBV20-1 to TRBJ2-3; possibly TRBD2 for D (6 bases). Germline CDR1 reads DFQATT; CDR2 reads SNEGSKA (reference sequence). The V end was cut by 3 bases, the J end by 8 bases, with 9 bases between. CDR3 length: 11 amino acids. CDR3 coding DNA: TGCAGTGCTAGCGGGGGTGGTACGCAGTATTTT. Amino acids: CSASGGGTQYF.

The chain links TRBV7-3 to TRBJ2-3, with 9 bases fitting TRBD2. From germline, CDR1 is SGHTA and CDR2 FQGTGA. The length of the CDR3 is 14 residues. V lost 3 bases and J lost 3; bases outside the gene matches: 1. The DNA of the CDR3 is TGTGCCAGCAGCTTCAGCGGGGGGACAGATACGCAGTATTTT. It yields the protein CASSFSGGTDTQYF.

The chain recombines TRBV28 with TRBJ2-2; 7 positions match TRBD2. Germline V gene data show CDR1 as MDHEN and CDR2 as SYDVKM. CDR3 size: 13 residues. V gave up 11 bases and J gave up 2 bases; unmatched junction bases: 5. CDR3: CAGEGTNTGELFF. As DNA, the CDR3 is TGTGCCGGGGAGGGGACCAACACCGGGGAGCTGTTTTTT.

The chain links TRBV23-1 to TRBJ1-1; D is perhaps TRBD1 (5 bases). TRBV23-1 qualifies as an ORF whose function is uncertain. This CDR3 contains 14 residues. With 4 bases removed from V and 1 base from J, the gap between germline ends came to 10 bases. The CDR3 DNA reads TGCGCCAGCAGTCTTTTGACAGCGAACACTGAAGCTTTCTTT. It specifies CASSLLTANTEAFF.

The chain couples TRBV11-2 to TRBJ2-1; weak D call: TRBD1 (6 bases). This CDR3 is built from 14 residues. CDR1 and CDR2 from the germline V gene are SGHAT and FQNNGV. Trimming shortened V by 4 bases and J by 12 bases, and 19 bases separated the two germline ends. This CDR3 reads CASSSWTAFHGQFF. As DNA, the CDR3 is TGTGCCAGCAGCTCCTGGACAGCCTTCCACGGGCAGTTCTTC.

J is TRBJ2-5 and V is TRBV6-5; 7 positions agree with TRBD2. The germline gives CDR1 MNHEY, CDR2 SVGAGI. Trimming took 0 bases from V and 5 from J; bases not matched to a gene: 6. The CDR3 runs 15 residues. CDR3 region: CASSYSFEGGETQYF. CDR3 DNA: TGTGCCAGCAGTTACTCGTTCGAGGGAGGGGAGACCCAGTACTTC.

The chain is built from TRBV19 and TRBJ1-1; perhaps TRBD1 as D (6 bases). Germline V gene sequence: CDR1 LNHDA, CDR2 SQIVND (reference sequence). V was cut by 10 bases and J by 2 bases, with 17 bases left in between. The CDR3 has 14 amino acids. This CDR3 reads CATQVRGSNTEAFF. Written as DNA, the CDR3 is TGTGCCACCCAAGTCAGGGGATCAAACACTGAAGCTTTCTTT.